The 9 T cell receptor beta chains reported below all come from one sample, sequenced in a study of breast tumors, draining lymph nodes, adjacent tissues. MiXCR was run by TCRdb on the multiplex PCR reads, yielding one entry per CDR3 protein. The data contain 14,000 or so distinct CDR3 sequences, roughly 50% of them singletons. What was sequenced was tumor-adjacent breast tissue. The receptors shown here come from a female donor with breast cancer. Some clones in this sample may be carry-over from other donors' samples.

The rearrangement links TRBV11-2 to TRBJ2-2; maybe TRBD2 (6 bases). Trimming removed 0 bases from V and 7 bases from J, with 9 bases in between. CDR3 length equals 14 residues. Germline CDR1 is SGHAT and CDR2 is FQNNGV. This CDR3 reads CASSLDLGGGELFF. As DNA, the CDR3 is TGTGCCAGCAGCTTAGATCTCGGGGGCGGGGAGCTGTTTTTT.

This clonotype was detected a few times. The chain carries TRBV25-1 and TRBJ2-3, with D uncertain. The CDR3 sequence is 11 residues long. The germline V and J ends were trimmed by 6 bases and 2 bases, with 3 bases remaining between them. The germline CDR1 and CDR2 sequences are MGHDK and SYGVNS. DNA for the CDR3: TGTGCCAGCAGCTTCACAGATACGCAGTATTTT. Amino acids: CASSFTDTQYF.

The chain couples TRBV20-1 to TRBJ2-1, with TRBD2 matching 8 bases. V shed 6 bases, J shed 4 bases, and the junction held 8 bases outside the gene matches. There are 14 residues in the CDR3. Germline assignment: CDR1 DFQATT and CDR2 SNEGSKA (reference sequence). The CDR3 region has the DNA TGCAGTGCAACCATAGCGGGATCGTACAATGAGCAGTTCTTC. Protein: CSATIAGSYNEQFF.

A note on this clonotype: No DNA is shown, since the ends of the CDR3 on it are uncertain; the CDR3 is the one TCRdb lists. The chain couples TRBV7-9 to TRBJ2-2; the listed D gene, TRBD1, was not tested against the DNA. CDR1 and CDR2 from the germline V gene are SEHNR and FQNEAQ (reference sequence). Ends included, the CDR3 has 16 residues. CDR3 sequence reads: CALLGGAVLRAGELFF.

This clonotype has ten or more counts. This chain connects TRBV4-2 to TRBJ2-3; perhaps TRBD1 as D (6 bases). Germline V CDR1 and CDR2: LGHNA, YNFKEQ. Trimming shortened V by 3 bases and J by 6 bases, and 19 bases separated the two germline ends. This CDR3 has 16 residues. In DNA form, the CDR3 reads TGTGCCAGCAGCCAGAGCTACAGGGAAAGTAGGGATACGCAGTATTTT. Encoded protein: CASSQSYRESRDTQYF.

The J gene is TRBJ2-3, the V gene TRBV10-3; 7 bases line up with TRBD1. This CDR3 has 15 residues. Germline V gene sequence: CDR1 ENHRY, CDR2 SYGVKD. Trimming cost V 6 bases and J 12 bases; bases outside gene matches: 18. Here the CDR3 DNA reads TGTGCCATCAGCCGACAGGGATCGGGCACAAAATACCAGTATTTT. Residues: CAISRQGSGTKYQYF.

This clonotype was detected many times. This may be a read error, as it is one base from a much larger clone. The rearrangement joins TRBV20-1 to TRBJ2-1, with D perhaps TRBD2 (6 bases). CDR1 and CDR2 from the germline V gene are DFQATT and SNEGSKA (reference sequence). The CDR3 runs to 16 residues. The CDR3 DNA follows: TGCAGTGCTGGAGATCAATCCAGCGGGCCTTACAATGAGCAGTTCTTC. Translating it yields CSAGDQSSGPYNEQFF.

The chain joins TRBV29-1 to TRBJ1-2, with no clear D. CDR1 SQVTM and CDR2 ANQGSEA come from the germline V gene. V lost 7 bases, J lost 2 bases, and 17 bases lay in between. The CDR3 runs 14 residues. CDR3 bases: TGCAGCGCCCCGGACCCCACCGTAAACTATGGCTACACCTTC. It is translated as CSAPDPTVNYGYTF.

At least ten counts were recorded for this clonotype. With a much larger clone just one base away, this may be a read error. The chain joins TRBV11-3 to TRBJ2-5; D could derive from TRBD1 or TRBD2 (6 bases each). Trimming took off 5 bases at V and 1 base at J, with 17 bases between the two ends. The CDR3 has 16 residues. CDR1 is SGHNT, CDR2 YENEEA, per germline. The CDR3 nucleotides are TGTGCCAGCAGCCCCGGGGGCTGGGCTGTCCAAGAGACCCAGTACTTC. Protein product: CASSPGGWAVQETQYF.